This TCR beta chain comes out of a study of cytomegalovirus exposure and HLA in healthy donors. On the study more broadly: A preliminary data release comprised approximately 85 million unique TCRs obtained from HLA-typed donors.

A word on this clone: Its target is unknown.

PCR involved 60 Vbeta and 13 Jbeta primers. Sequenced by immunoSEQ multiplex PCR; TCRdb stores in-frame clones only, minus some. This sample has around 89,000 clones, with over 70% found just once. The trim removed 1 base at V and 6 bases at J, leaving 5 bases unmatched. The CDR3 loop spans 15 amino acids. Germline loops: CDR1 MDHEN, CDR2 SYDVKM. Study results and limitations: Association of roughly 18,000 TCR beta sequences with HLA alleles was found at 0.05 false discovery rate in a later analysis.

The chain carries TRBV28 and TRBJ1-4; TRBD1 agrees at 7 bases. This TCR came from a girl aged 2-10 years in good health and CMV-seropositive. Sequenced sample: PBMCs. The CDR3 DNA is TGTGCCAGCAGTTTATACCTCACAGGGGATGAAAAACTGTTTTTT. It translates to CASSLYLTGDEKLFF. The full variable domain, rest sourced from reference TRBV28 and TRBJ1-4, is DVKVTQSSRYLVKRTGEKVFLECVQDMDHENMFWYRQDPGLGLRLIYFSYDVKMKEKGDIPEGYSVSREKKERFSLILESASTNQTSMYLCASSLYLTGDEKLFFGSGTQLSVL.